The 7 T cell receptor beta chains below all came from one sample that was sequenced in a study of Ad26.COV2.S vaccination and SARS-CoV-2 variants. Documented treatment: 15 to 20 received Ad26.COV2.S at low or high dose, single or two shots; five or six received placebo; per-sample allocation not given. Specimens were obtained on day 63 following the first vaccine or placebo injection. The protocol was immunoSEQ multiplex PCR, while the TCRdb copy is restricted to in-frame clones and leaves out a portion. Found here are more than 300,000 clones, about 86% of them singletons; the top ten hold 1.5% to 2.5%. The sequences come from peripheral blood, collected in a trial of Ad26.COV2.S vaccine versus placebo. The source is a person aged 18-60 years who received the Ad26.COV2.S COVID-19 vaccine or a placebo.

J is TRBJ2-3 and V is TRBV2; 8 nucleotides line up with TRBD1. The CDR3 spans 16 residues. V lost 5 bases to trimming and J lost 2 bases; unmatched junction nucleotides: 9. CDR1 and CDR2 (germline): SNHLY, FYNNEI. CDR3 coding DNA: TGTGCCAGCAGTTTGGGGACAGGAGGAACCACAGATACGCAGTATTTT. This sequence encodes CASSLGTGGTTDTQYF.

V gene TRBV12-3 or TRBV12-4 combines with J gene TRBJ1-2; D is unclear. V shed 5 bases and J shed 6 bases, with 13 bases lying between them. This CDR3 region has 13 residues. The CDR3 nucleotides read TGTGCCAGCAGTCTCCAGCAGTGGGATGGCTACACCTTC. This codes for CASSLQQWDGYTF.

The chain combines TRBV10-3 with TRBJ2-7; 9 bases fit TRBD1. Germline V gene data show CDR1 as ENHRY and CDR2 as SYGVKD. V was clipped by 4 bases and J by 5 bases; unmatched bases: 6. CDR3 length: 14 amino acids. The CDR3 DNA sequence: TGTGCCATCAGTGGGACAGGGGAATCCCACGAGCAGTACTTC. It is translated as CAISGTGESHEQYF.

The CDR3 DNA reads as TGTGCCAGCAGCTGGGACAGGAGCTATGGCTACACCTTC. This codes for CASSWDRSYGYTF. V usage is TRBV7-2 and J usage is TRBJ1-2, with TRBD1 matching 8 bases. The germline gives CDR1 SGHTA, CDR2 FQGNSA. The CDR3 has 13 amino acids. V dropped 4 bases and J dropped 4; count of bases not matched to a gene: 2.

The genes are TRBV21-1 and TRBJ1-1; the table's D call, TRBD1, was not checked against the DNA. TRBV21-1 is assigned pseudogene status. This CDR3 has 12 residues. CDR3 nucleotide sequence: TGTGCCAGGACAGGGCCAAGGACTGAAGCTTTCTTT. Translating gives CARTGPRTEAFF.

The chain joins TRBV18 to TRBJ2-5, with D unclear. There are 13 residues in the CDR3. CDR1 and CDR2 from the germline V gene are KGHSH and LQKENI. V was cut by 2 bases and J by 1 base, with 5 bases left in between. In nucleotides, the CDR3 is TGTGCCAGCTCACCAGGTAGCCAAGAGACCCAGTACTTC. Protein: CASSPGSQETQYF.

The chain employs TRBV27 and TRBJ2-6; D remains ambiguous. Germline V gene lookup returns CDR1 MNHEY and CDR2 SMNVEV (reference sequence). V was trimmed by 0 bases and J by 0 bases, leaving 6 bases between them. The CDR3 runs to 16 residues. The CDR3, as DNA: TGTGCCAGCAGTTTATCTAGGGACTCTGGGGCCAACGTCCTGACTTTC. It yields the protein CASSLSRDSGANVLTF.